The clone carrying this T cell receptor (beta chain) was picked up many times. Looked up from germline, CDR1 is SQVTM and CDR2 is ANQGSEA. V lost 7 bases, J lost 6 bases, and 10 bases stayed unmatched. This CDR3 has 14 residues. TCRdb reprocessed the reads via MiXCR and lists one record per CDR3 protein. The sample records some 280,000 distinct CDR3 sequences, around 15% being singletons. These data belong to a study of T cell repertoires in cytomegalovirus infection. The source material was PBMCs. This clonotype originated in a human donor in good health (CMV status not recorded). Some clones in this sample may be carry-over from other donors' samples. The chain uses TRBV29-1 and TRBJ1-1; 11 bases agree with TRBD1. The CDR3 DNA reads as TGCAGCGCCCGGACAGGGGGCGCCGGGTCTGAAGCTTTCTTT. This encodes CSARTGGAGSEAFF.